This T cell receptor (beta chain) comes out of a study of blood T cell repertoires in COVID-19. TCRdb keeps only in-frame clones here, not all; method: immunoSEQ multiplex PCR. The table shows approximately 190,000 clones, with 83% occurring only once. This sequence originates from a woman in her thirties or forties with acute or convalescent COVID-19. Sequenced: peripheral blood.

The CDR3 here is CAWSGRRDRGKTEAFF. The CDR3 DNA reads as TGTGCCTGGAGTGGGCGGCGGGACAGGGGGAAGACTGAAGCTTTCTTT. V and J are TRBV30 and TRBJ1-1, with TRBD1 matching over 11 bases. The ends lost 1 base at V and 5 bases at J; junction bases unmatched: 9. Germline CDR1 reads GTSNPN; CDR2 reads SVGIG (reference sequence). The CDR3 totals 16 residues.